Here is one TCR beta chain with its context. Its target is not known. Sequencing was performed with immunoSEQ multiplex PCR; in TCRdb, only in-frame clones are kept and a portion is missing. The sample has 500,000 to 650,000 clones; roughly 72% are singletons. The data derive from a study of shared clonotypes between healthy human individuals. Findings and caveats of the study: Only blood samples were collected, and tissue repertoires likely differ.

The receptor's source is a woman aged 40 to 49 in good health. Some clones in this sample may be carry-over from other donors' samples. The sequencing sample was made of PBMCs.

The CDR3 sequence: CASSDGRRLNTEAFF. The DNA of the CDR3 is TGTGCCAGCAGCGACGGTAGACGCCTGAACACTGAAGCTTTCTTT. This chain links TRBV28 with TRBJ1-1; D unclear. Germline V CDR1 and CDR2: MDHEN, SYDVKM. V was cut by 6 bases and J by 0 bases, with 14 bases left in between. The CDR3 loop spans 15 amino acids.